The present entry profiles one T cell receptor (beta chain) with its context. This clonotype has more than one count but fewer than ten. It lacks a known antigen. No much larger clone is present one base from it, and per-base qualities are unavailable. The data are from a study of T-cell reconstitution after alpha-beta-depleted transplantation in children (dated by TCRdb to 2016 to 2017). At the level of the whole study: The study quantitatively tracked T-cell immune reconstitution after TCRalphabeta/CD19-depleted allogeneic hematopoietic cell transplantation in children using TCR repertoire profiling.

The library came from PCR. Sequencing used an Illumina HiSeq 2500. TCR library preparation used molecular barcoding, with unique molecular identifiers applied to normalize quantification of the TCRbeta repertoire. TCRdb's own reprocessing of the public reads used fastp at Q25 and MiXCR and kept productive beta chains. Rows with a matching CDR3 protein are joined into one entry that keeps the most common DNA and genes. The sample table records 490,000 or so distinct CDR3 sequences; roughly an eighth of these occur just once. Around 5.6% of the sample goes to the ten largest clones. The specimen comprised PBMCs from the stem cell graft donor, sampled from the stem cell graft. The sequence derives from a human donor who donated a stem cell graft to a child with combined immunodeficiency.

The nucleotide sequence reads TGTGCCAGCAGGTCGAGGGGTCCCGGGGAGCTGTTTTTT. Its coded protein is CASRSRGPGELFF. Here the chain combines TRBV12-3 or TRBV12-4 and TRBJ2-2; the D element could tentatively be TRBD1 or TRBD2, as 5 bases agree for each. V and J are truncated by 6 bases and 6 bases respectively, leaving an intervening sequence of 11 bases. The CDR3 holds 13 amino acids from the cysteine to the phenylalanine. CDR3 DNA only is kept here, 39 bases in frame from base 1.